Sequencing of this T cell receptor beta chain was carried out in a study of neoadjuvant anti-PD-1 for oral cavity cancer listed by TCRdb under 2021. As for the study more broadly: Patients mostly received three to four biweekly doses of nivolumab at 3 mg/kg before curative-intent surgical resection. There were more than 10 patients in the parent correlative cohort, and the response rate was around 35%. Patients with complete response, partial response or stable disease by RECIST 1.1 were defined as responders, whereas patients with progression were defined as non-responders. A fourth nivolumab dose was given around day 43 to patients without progression, and definitive surgical resection was performed in those patients on days 50-56. Paper-wide results and their limitations: Higher pretreatment blood Treg/Th17 ratios correlated with both higher pretreatment blood TCRbeta clonality and lower post-treatment tumor TCRbeta clonality. TCR analyses included only three patients per response group, and the authors called for larger cohorts for validation. Within PBMCs, T cell clonality (Gini index) was significantly higher in non-responders than responders after neoadjuvant nivolumab.

With regard to this clone: Its specific antigen is unknown. One base away there is no much larger clone; base qualities are not given.

PBMC libraries used mostly approximately 500 ng of input genomic DNA for deep sequencing, with six replicates per sample. Following the manufacturer's instructions, the team built TCRbeta libraries using the immunoSEQ hsTCRbeta kit. The completed libraries were mixed into a single pool at 3 nM, then sequenced with an Illumina NovaSeq 6000 S4 flow cell. The authors processed their data as follows. The immunoSEQ Analyzer handled quality control and preprocessing of the raw data. The analysis was limited to productive rearrangements, and each clonotype was defined by a unique CDR3 amino acid sequence. Repertoire clonality was estimated as the Gini-Simpson index, computed with the R package tcR. Student's t test was used to compare Gini indices, and Pearson correlation was used to assess associations with tumor size change. TCRdb carries this immuneACCESS record with in-frame sequences only. Its versions omit some clonotypes, under half of them owing to an unresolved V gene in the studies checked, with the rest unexplained. The DNA gave D and trimming, while V, J and clone size come from that table. The sample records over 60,000 clones, roughly nine tenths of which are singletons. The ten largest clones represent around 3% of the sample.

What this sample's time point label stands for: after neoadjuvant nivolumab, at surgical resection. Patients had been newly diagnosed with stage II-IVA oral cavity squamous cell carcinoma, and no prior systemic or radiation treatment had been given to the patients. The cohort was composed of patients with HPV-negative, locally advanced oral cavity squamous cell carcinoma. No culture maintenance or expansion was done, as the peripheral blood mononuclear cells went straight to analysis. Samples were obtained from a longitudinal correlative study of a single-arm phase II trial of neoadjuvant nivolumab in oral cavity squamous cell carcinoma. Genomic DNA-based TCRbeta sequencing was performed on subject-matched pre- and post-treatment PBMCs and tumors from three responders and three non-responders. Peripheral blood mononuclear cells were collected before nivolumab treatment and again after treatment, at the time of surgery. The Maxwell RSC DNA from Cells kit was used to extract genomic DNA from PBMCs.

For CDR1 and CDR2, the germline V gene lists SGDLS and YYNGEE. The CDR3 runs 19 residues from the cysteine to the phenylalanine. The sequence is cut down to CDR3 DNA, 57 bases in frame from base 1. Trimming takes 0 bases off V and 2 bases off J; junction bases not matched to a gene: 14. Sequenced here: PBMCs, sampled after nivolumab (anti-PD-1) treatment. The receptor comes from a person aged 40 to 85 with oral cavity squamous cell carcinoma. The V and J segments used are TRBV9 and TRBJ2-3; TRBD2 fits 8 bases in the junction. The DNA sequence is as follows: TGTGCCAGCAGCGTAGGGGCTAGCGGGCCCTTCTTATACACAGATACGCAGTATTTT. Its protein is CASSVGASGPFLYTDTQYF.